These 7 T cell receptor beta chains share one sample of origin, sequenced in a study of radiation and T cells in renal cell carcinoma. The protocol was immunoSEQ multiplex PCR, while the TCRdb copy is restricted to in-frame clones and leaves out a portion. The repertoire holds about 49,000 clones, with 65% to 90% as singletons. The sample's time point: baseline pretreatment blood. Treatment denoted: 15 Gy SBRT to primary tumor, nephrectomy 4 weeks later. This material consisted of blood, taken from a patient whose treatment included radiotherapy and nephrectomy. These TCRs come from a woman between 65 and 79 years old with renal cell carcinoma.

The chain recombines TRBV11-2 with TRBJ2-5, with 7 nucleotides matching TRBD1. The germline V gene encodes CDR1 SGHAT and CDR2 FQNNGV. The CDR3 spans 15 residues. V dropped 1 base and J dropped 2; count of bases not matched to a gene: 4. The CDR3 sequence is CASSLVWGQQETQYF. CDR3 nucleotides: TGTGCCAGCAGCTTAGTGTGGGGACAGCAAGAGACCCAGTACTTC.

The chain's CDR3 is CATSRGEKLFF. Here the CDR3 DNA reads TGTGCCACCAGCAGGGGTGAAAAACTGTTTTTT. The V and J genes are TRBV15 and TRBJ1-4; D ambiguous. CDR1 is LNHNV and CDR2 is YYDKDF in the germline V gene (reference sequence). The CDR3 has 11 residues. V lost 3 bases and J lost 7, with 3 bases in between.

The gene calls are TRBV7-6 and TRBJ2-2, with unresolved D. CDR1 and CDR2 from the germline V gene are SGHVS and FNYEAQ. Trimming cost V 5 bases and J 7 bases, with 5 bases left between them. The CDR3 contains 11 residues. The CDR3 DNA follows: TGTGCCAGCAGCCCCGGCGGGGAGCTGTTTTTT. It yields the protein CASSPGGELFF.

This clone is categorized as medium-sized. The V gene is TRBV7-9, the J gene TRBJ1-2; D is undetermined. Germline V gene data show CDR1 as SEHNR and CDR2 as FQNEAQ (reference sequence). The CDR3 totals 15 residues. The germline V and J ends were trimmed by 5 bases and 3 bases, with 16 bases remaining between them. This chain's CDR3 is CASSEEDGFHYGYTF. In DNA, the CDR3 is TGTGCCAGCAGCGAGGAGGACGGCTTTCACTATGGCTACACCTTC. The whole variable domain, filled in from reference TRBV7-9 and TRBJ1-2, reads DTGVSQNPRHKITKRGQNVTFRCDPISEHNRLYWYRQTLGQGPEFLTYFQNEAQLEKSRLLSDRFSAERPKGSFSTLEIQRTEQGDSAMYLCASSEEDGFHYGYTFGSGTRLTVV.

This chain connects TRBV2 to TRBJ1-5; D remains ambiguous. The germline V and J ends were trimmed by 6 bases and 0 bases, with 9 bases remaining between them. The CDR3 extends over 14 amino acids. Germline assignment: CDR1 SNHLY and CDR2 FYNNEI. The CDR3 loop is CASSAGDSNQPQHF. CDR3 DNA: TGTGCCAGCAGCGCGGGTGATAGCAATCAGCCCCAGCATTTT.

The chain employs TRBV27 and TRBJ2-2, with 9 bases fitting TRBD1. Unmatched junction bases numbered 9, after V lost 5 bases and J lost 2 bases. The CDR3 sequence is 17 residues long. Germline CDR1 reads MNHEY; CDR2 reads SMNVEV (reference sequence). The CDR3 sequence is CASSPPGQGVNTGELFF. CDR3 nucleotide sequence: TGTGCCAGCAGTCCTCCGGGACAGGGCGTAAACACCGGGGAGCTGTTTTTT.

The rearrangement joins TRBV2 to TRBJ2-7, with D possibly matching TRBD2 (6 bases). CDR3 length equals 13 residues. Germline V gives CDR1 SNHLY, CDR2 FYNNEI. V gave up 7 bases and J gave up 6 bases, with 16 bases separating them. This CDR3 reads CASTGGGVLEQYF. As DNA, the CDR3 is TGTGCCAGCACTGGAGGAGGGGTTCTCGAGCAGTACTTC.